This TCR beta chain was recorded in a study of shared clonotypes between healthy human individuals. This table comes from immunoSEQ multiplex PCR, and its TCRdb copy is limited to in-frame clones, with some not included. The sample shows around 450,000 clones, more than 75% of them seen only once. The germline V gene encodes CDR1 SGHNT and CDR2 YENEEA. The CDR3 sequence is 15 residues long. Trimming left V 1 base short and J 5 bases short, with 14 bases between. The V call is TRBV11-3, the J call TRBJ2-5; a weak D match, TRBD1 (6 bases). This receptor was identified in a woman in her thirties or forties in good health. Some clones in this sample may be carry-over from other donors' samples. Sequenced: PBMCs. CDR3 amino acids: CASSLGGQFYETQYF. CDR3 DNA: TGTGCCAGCAGCTTAGGAGGACAGTTTTACGAGACCCAGTACTTC.